This entry lists 23 T cell receptor beta chains sequenced from one sample in a study of blood T cell repertoires in COVID-19. Repertoires were generated with immunoSEQ multiplex PCR, while TCRdb's copy carries only in-frame clones and drops some. The sample consists of about 400,000 clones, around nine tenths of them appearing once. The sample taken for sequencing was PBMCs or T cells enriched from blood (not recorded which). The receptor set was obtained from a woman in her forties or fifties who had recovered from COVID-19.

The V and J genes are TRBV27 and TRBJ1-1, with D possibly being TRBD1 (5 bases). Germline assignment: CDR1 MNHEY and CDR2 SMNVEV (reference sequence). CDR3 length: 15 residues. Trimming pared 7 bases from V and 0 bases from J, leaving 15 bases between. The CDR3 reads CASTPWQGMNTEAFF. Written as DNA, the CDR3 is TGTGCCAGCACTCCATGGCAGGGTATGAACACTGAAGCTTTCTTT.

The V call is TRBV4-1, the J call TRBJ1-3; D not certain. The CDR3 consists of 16 residues. The V gene lost 1 base and the J gene lost 0 bases, with 10 bases spanning the gap. CDR1 and CDR2 from the germline V gene are MGHRA and YSYEKL. The CDR3 here is CASSQAQSYSGNTIYF. DNA for the CDR3: TGCGCCAGCAGCCAAGCCCAGTCGTACTCTGGAAACACCATATATTTT.

CDR3 region: CASSLNGRGDTEAFF. The CDR3 bases are TGTGCCAGCAGCTTAAACGGCAGGGGGGACACTGAAGCTTTCTTT. The chain couples TRBV7-9 to TRBJ1-1, with 7 bases fitting TRBD1. The CDR3 is 15 residues long. The V gene's germline CDR1 is SEHNR and CDR2 FQNEAQ (reference sequence). V shed 2 bases, J shed 3 bases, and the junction held 6 bases outside the gene matches.

The chain employs TRBV6-2 or TRBV6-3 and TRBJ2-2; the match to TRBD1 covers 10 bases. This CDR3 is built from 15 residues. Germline V CDR1 and CDR2: MNHEY, SVGEGT. Trimming removed 5 bases from V and 2 bases from J; junction bases left unmatched: 2. Here the CDR3 DNA reads TGTGCCAGCAGTGGGACAGGGGACAACACCGGGGAGCTGTTTTTT. Translating it yields CASSGTGDNTGELFF.

The chain carries TRBV27 and TRBJ1-2; TRBD1 agrees at 8 bases. CDR3 length equals 18 residues. The V gene end was trimmed by 3 bases and the J gene end by 0 bases; junction bases not matched to a gene: 12. Germline V gene lookup returns CDR1 MNHEY and CDR2 SMNVEV (reference sequence). CDR3 nucleotide sequence: TGTGCCAGCAGTTTTCACAGGGCCGGGACAGGTCCTAACTATGGCTACACCTTC. Protein: CASSFHRAGTGPNYGYTF.

The chain joins TRBV28 to TRBJ1-1, with 7 bases aligning to TRBD1. The V and J ends lost 9 bases and 9 bases, in that order; junction bases with no gene match: 10. Germline CDR1 is MDHEN and CDR2 is SYDVKM. The CDR3 consists of 12 residues. The CDR3 nucleotides read TGTGCCAGTTCGGGACAGAGGGGAAAAGCTTTCTTT. Its translation is CASSGQRGKAFF.

V usage is TRBV2 and J usage is TRBJ1-1; a possible D gene is TRBD1 (5 bases). The CDR3 has 14 amino acids. The V end was cut by 5 bases, the J end by 4 bases, with 14 bases between. Germline-derived CDR1 and CDR2 are SNHLY and FYNNEI. CDR3 loop: CASSPDSPRTEAFF. The CDR3 DNA reads TGTGCCAGCAGTCCCGACAGTCCACGCACTGAAGCTTTCTTT.

The chain has TRBV7-2 and TRBJ2-7; D possibly corresponds to TRBD1 (5 bases). Germline V gene data show CDR1 as SGHTA and CDR2 as FQGNSA. V was pared by 1 base and J by 3 bases, with 10 bases between. The CDR3 sequence is 14 residues long. CDR3 loop: CASSLVITGYEQYF. Written as DNA, the CDR3 is TGTGCCAGCAGCTTAGTTATAACAGGCTACGAGCAGTACTTC.

The chain carries TRBV5-4 and TRBJ2-5; D is unclear. Trimming took off 4 bases at V and 5 bases at J, with 15 bases between the two ends. The CDR3 loop spans 14 amino acids. Germline V CDR1 and CDR2: SGHNT, YYREEE (reference sequence). CDR3 loop: CASSPPPPGETQYF. The DNA of the CDR3 is TGTGCCAGCAGCCCGCCCCCCCCGGGTGAGACCCAGTACTTC.

V and J are TRBV27 and TRBJ2-3; no clear D gene. CDR3 length: 14 amino acids. The V and J ends lost 3 bases and 0 bases respectively, with 7 bases between them. Germline CDR1 MNHEY, CDR2 SMNVEV (reference sequence). The CDR3: CASSFRSSTDTQYF. The CDR3 nucleotides read TGTGCCAGCAGTTTTCGGAGTAGCACAGATACGCAGTATTTT.

The chain employs TRBV28 and TRBJ1-1; TRBD1 aligns across 8 bases. V was clipped by 5 bases and J by 1 base; unmatched bases: 9. CDR1 and CDR2 from the germline V gene are MDHEN and SYDVKM. This CDR3 comprises 16 residues. The CDR3 coding sequence is TGTGCCAGCAGTGGGCGACAGGGGCTTACGAACACTGAAGCTTTCTTT. Encoded protein: CASSGRQGLTNTEAFF.

The V and J genes are TRBV6-5 and TRBJ1-5, with 8 positions matching TRBD1. The trim removed 7 bases at V and 6 bases at J, leaving 11 bases unmatched. There are 15 residues in the CDR3. From germline, CDR1 is MNHEY and CDR2 SVGAGI. The chain's CDR3 is CASIRDRGEGQPQHF. The DNA for the CDR3 is TGTGCCAGCATCAGAGACAGGGGAGAAGGTCAGCCCCAGCATTTT.

The chain links TRBV5-6 to TRBJ2-1; 9 nucleotides align to TRBD2. This CDR3 spans 19 amino acids. Trimming at V came to 0 bases and at J to 0 bases, leaving 10 bases not matched to a gene. Looked up from germline, CDR1 is SGHDT and CDR2 is YYEEEE. This CDR3 is CASSLGASGGTLSYNEQFF. The CDR3 region has the DNA TGTGCCAGCAGCTTGGGAGCGAGCGGGGGGACCCTCTCCTACAATGAGCAGTTCTTC.

The genes are TRBV4-3 and TRBJ1-3; D is undetermined. Germline-derived CDR1 and CDR2 are LGHNA and YSLEER. V lost 3 bases and J lost 1, with 4 bases in between. This CDR3 spans 13 amino acids. CDR3 nucleotides: TGCGCCAGCAGCCATTTATCTGGAAACACCATATATTTT. As protein: CASSHLSGNTIYF.

The V gene is TRBV30, the J gene TRBJ2-7; D is unresolved. The CDR3 totals 12 residues. Germline V gene lookup returns CDR1 GTSNPN and CDR2 SVGIG (reference sequence). Trimming pared 3 bases from V and 9 bases from J, leaving 15 bases between. In DNA form, the CDR3 reads TGTGCCTGGAGCTCTTTTCTTTCGGTGCAGTACTTC. Translating it yields CAWSSFLSVQYF.

About this clone itself: The same CDR3 also results from other DNA sequences found in this sample. CDR3 sequence (DNA): TGTGCCTGGAGCGGGCAGGGGAACACTGAAGCTTTCTTT. Protein: CAWSGQGNTEAFF. The chain uses TRBV30 and TRBJ1-1; perhaps TRBD1 as D (5 bases). The V end was cut by 3 bases, the J end by 1 base, with 9 bases between. This CDR3 has 13 residues. Germline V gene sequence: CDR1 GTSNPN, CDR2 SVGIG (reference sequence).

J is TRBJ2-7 and V is TRBV5-5; unclear D gene. Germline V CDR1 and CDR2: SGHKS, YYEKEE (reference sequence). V was trimmed by 5 bases and J by 0 bases, leaving 15 bases between them. This CDR3 has 15 amino acids. CDR3 residues: CASRLSGSFSYEQYF. The CDR3 DNA reads TGTGCCAGCAGGCTTTCCGGGTCTTTCTCCTACGAGCAGTACTTC. The complete variable domain, with remaining parts taken from reference TRBV5-5 and TRBJ2-7, reads DAGVTQSPTHLIKTRGQQVTLRCSPISGHKSVSWYQQVLGQGPQFIFQYYEKEERGRGNFPDRFSARQFPNYSSELNVNALLLGDSALYLCASRLSGSFSYEQYFGPGTRLTVT.

The J gene is TRBJ2-1, the V gene TRBV5-1, with TRBD2 as a possible D gene (6 bases). CDR1 and CDR2 from the germline V gene are SGHRS and YFSETQ. The CDR3 is 13 amino acids. Trimming shortened V by 5 bases and J by 8 bases, and 14 bases separated the two germline ends. The CDR3 region has the DNA TGCGCCAGCAGGGGACGCTGGGGGGATGAGCAGTTCTTC. This encodes CASRGRWGDEQFF. Full variable domain (missing parts from reference TRBV5-1 and TRBJ2-1): KAGVTQTPRYLIKTRGQQVTLSCSPISGHRSVSWYQQTPGQGLQFLFEYFSETQRNKGNFPGRFSGRQFSNSRSEMNVSTLELGDSALYLCASRGRWGDEQFFGPGTRLTVL.

This clone was observed a single time. The chain uses TRBV6-2 or TRBV6-3 and TRBJ1-2; weak D call: TRBD1 (5 bases). CDR3 length equals 14 residues. The ends were cut back, 0 bases at V and 8 bases at J, with 13 bases in the middle. Germline CDR1 and CDR2: MNHEY and SVGEGT. The CDR3 protein is CASSYSPDRRGYTF. CDR3 DNA: TGTGCCAGCAGTTACTCGCCTGACAGAAGAGGCTACACCTTC.

CDR3 bases: TGCAGCGCTCGGGACAGACTTAATGAAAAACTGTTTTTT. Its translation is CSARDRLNEKLFF. The rearrangement uses TRBV29-1 and TRBJ1-4, with 7 bases that match TRBD1. CDR3 size: 13 residues. CDR1 and CDR2 (germline): SQVTM, ANQGSEA. After removal of 7 bases from V and 4 bases from J, the junction contained 6 bases not matched to a gene.

V and J are TRBV5-6 and TRBJ2-7; D not resolved. CDR1 SGHDT and CDR2 YYEEEE come from the germline V gene. V lost 1 base and J 7 bases, leaving 9 bases between the germline ends. The CDR3 is 12 residues long. In DNA, the CDR3 is TGTGCCAGCAGCTTGCAACGCAGGGAGCAGTACTTC. As protein: CASSLQRREQYF.

This chain uses TRBV3-1 (or the pseudogene TRBV3-2) with TRBJ1-5; D is ambiguous. The V gene's germline CDR1 is LGHDT and CDR2 YNNKEL (reference sequence). The length of the CDR3 is 13 residues. V lost 2 bases, J lost 1 base, and 3 bases lay in between. CDR3 loop: CASSQQSNQPQHF. Written as DNA, the CDR3 is TGTGCCAGCAGCCAACAAAGCAATCAGCCCCAGCATTTT.

This clone was seen only once. This sequence joins TRBV9 and TRBJ2-7; 9 nucleotides match TRBD1. CDR1 and CDR2 (germline): SGDLS, YYNGEE. The CDR3 loop spans 14 amino acids. V lost 5 bases and J lost 6; bases outside the gene matches: 9. The CDR3 coding sequence is TGTGCCAGCAGAAAGGGGGACAGGGAGGGCGAGCAGTACTTC. Translated: CASRKGDREGEQYF. Full variable domain (remainder filled in from reference TRBV9 and TRBJ2-7): DSGVTQTPKHLITATGQRVTLRCSPRSGDLSVYWYQQSLDQGLQFLIQYYNGEERAKGNILERFSAQQFPDLHSELNLSSLELGDSALYFCASRKGDREGEQYFGPGTRLTVT.